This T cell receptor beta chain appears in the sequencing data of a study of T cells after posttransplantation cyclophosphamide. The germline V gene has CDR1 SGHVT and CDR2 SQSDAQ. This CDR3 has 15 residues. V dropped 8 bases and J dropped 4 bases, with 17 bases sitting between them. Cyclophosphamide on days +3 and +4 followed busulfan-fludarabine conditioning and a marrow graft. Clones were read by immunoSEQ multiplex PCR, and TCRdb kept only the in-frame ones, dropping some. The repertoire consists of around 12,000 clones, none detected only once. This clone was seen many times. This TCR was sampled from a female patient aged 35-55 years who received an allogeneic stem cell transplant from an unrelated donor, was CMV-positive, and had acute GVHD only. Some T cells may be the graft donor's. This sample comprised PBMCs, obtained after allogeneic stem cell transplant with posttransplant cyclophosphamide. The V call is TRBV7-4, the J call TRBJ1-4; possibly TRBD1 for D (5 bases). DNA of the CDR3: TGTGCCAGCGCCTTATTGACAGAGGATAATGAAAAACTGTTTTTT. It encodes CASALLTEDNEKLFF.